The 32 T cell receptor beta chains in this list originate from one sample, sequenced in a study of blood T cell repertoires in COVID-19. Using immunoSEQ multiplex PCR, the repertoire was profiled, and TCRdb retains in-frame clones only, with some absent. The sample has roughly 330,000 clones, 70% to 90% seen once. The material sequenced was PBMCs or T cells enriched from blood (not recorded which). The receptors were sampled from a woman aged 25 to 39 who had recovered from COVID-19.

The chain recombines TRBV20-1 with TRBJ2-3; TRBD2 matches 7 bases. The CDR3 extends over 15 amino acids. CDR1 is DFQATT and CDR2 is SNEGSKA in the germline V gene (reference sequence). V was pared by 3 bases and J by 0 bases, with 6 bases of the junction left unmatched. This chain's CDR3 is CSASGLAVSTDTQYF. The CDR3 DNA reads TGCAGTGCTAGTGGGCTAGCGGTAAGCACAGATACGCAGTATTTT.

The chain's CDR3 is CASSPRQNSPLHF. CDR3 sequence (DNA): TGTGCCAGCAGCCCCCGACAGAATTCACCCCTCCACTTT. The J gene is TRBJ1-6, the V gene TRBV9; D might be TRBD1 (5 bases). Trimming cost V 4 bases and J 7 bases, with 9 bases left between them. Germline CDR1 reads SGDLS; CDR2 reads YYNGEE. This CDR3 has 13 amino acids.

This chain joins TRBV5-1 and TRBJ1-1; D gene unclear. The CDR3 loop spans 15 amino acids. In germline, CDR1 is SGHRS, CDR2 YFSETQ. V dropped 4 bases and J dropped 4 bases, with 17 bases sitting between them. For the CDR3, the DNA is TGCGCCAGCAGCAGGAGGGAGGGAGGAATCACTGAAGCTTTCTTT. Its translation is CASSRREGGITEAFF.

This clone was picked up a small number of times. The chain combines TRBV10-3 with TRBJ2-3; 11 nucleotides agree with TRBD1. The germline CDR1 and CDR2 sequences are ENHRY and SYGVKD. Trimming at V came to 10 bases and at J to 3 bases, leaving 3 bases not matched to a gene. The CDR3 consists of 13 residues. CDR3 residues: CARTGGPTDTQYF. CDR3 in DNA: TGTGCCAGGACAGGGGGCCCAACAGATACGCAGTATTTT.

The chain links TRBV7-9 to TRBJ2-7; 7 nucleotides align to TRBD1. This CDR3 is built from 15 residues. Germline values: CDR1 SEHNR, CDR2 FQNEAQ (reference sequence). Unmatched junction bases numbered 10, after V lost 6 bases and J lost 2 bases. The CDR3 nucleotides read TGTGCCAGCAGTCCTGGACAGGAAGCTCCCTACGAGCAGTACTTC. Protein sequence: CASSPGQEAPYEQYF. The variable domain in full, completed from reference TRBV7-9 and TRBJ2-7, reads DTGVSQNPRHKITKRGQNVTFRCDPISEHNRLYWYRQTLGQGPEFLTYFQNEAQLEKSRLLSDRFSAERPKGSFSTLEIQRTEQGDSAMYLCASSPGQEAPYEQYFGPGTRLTVT.

V usage is TRBV9 and J usage is TRBJ2-1, with TRBD2 identical over 9 bases. This CDR3 has 16 amino acids. The V segment lost 0 bases and the J segment 6 bases; nucleotides outside the gene matches: 7. The V gene's germline CDR1 is SGDLS and CDR2 YYNGEE. CDR3 coding DNA: TGTGCCAGCAGCGTAGTCCGCGGGGGGGTGGGCAATGAGCAGTTCTTC. This gives the protein CASSVVRGGVGNEQFF.

This clone was counted between two and nine times. The chain joins TRBV11-2 to TRBJ1-2; perhaps TRBD1 as D (5 bases). Germline loops: CDR1 SGHAT, CDR2 FQNNGV. Trimming removed 2 bases at V and 6 bases at J, with 16 bases between. There are 15 residues in the CDR3. The CDR3 region is CASSLLPTGGDGYTF. The CDR3 nucleotides are TGTGCCAGCAGCTTACTACCGACCGGAGGGGATGGCTACACCTTC.

The J gene is TRBJ2-1, the V gene TRBV7-9; TRBD1 matches at 8 bases. From germline, CDR1 is SEHNR and CDR2 FQNEAQ (reference sequence). The trim removed 3 bases at V and 9 bases at J, leaving 10 bases unmatched. This CDR3 spans 15 amino acids. The CDR3 bases are TGTGCCAGCAGCTTTTATTTGGACAGGGCTGTTGAGCAGTTCTTC. Translation gives CASSFYLDRAVEQFF.

This clone came up once. J is TRBJ2-1 and V is TRBV5-1; a possible D gene is TRBD2 (5 bases). The CDR3 length is 14 residues. Germline values: CDR1 SGHRS, CDR2 YFSETQ. V was trimmed by 8 bases and J by 4 bases, leaving 16 bases between them. The CDR3: CASKREGGYNEQFF. CDR3 nucleotides: TGCGCCAGTAAACGGGAAGGAGGTTACAATGAGCAGTTCTTC. Drawing the rest from reference TRBV5-1 and TRBJ2-1, the complete variable domain is KAGVTQTPRYLIKTRGQQVTLSCSPISGHRSVSWYQQTPGQGLQFLFEYFSETQRNKGNFPGRFSGRQFSNSRSEMNVSTLELGDSALYLCASKREGGYNEQFFGPGTRLTVL.

The CDR3 loop reads CASSPTPASGQETQYF. For the CDR3, the DNA is TGTGCCAGCAGCCCAACCCCGGCTAGCGGCCAAGAGACCCAGTACTTC. V usage is TRBV5-5 and J usage is TRBJ2-5, with 7 bases aligning to TRBD2. Looked up from germline, CDR1 is SGHKS and CDR2 is YYEKEE (reference sequence). Losses at the gene ends were 4 bases for V and 1 base for J; bases not matched to a gene: 10. CDR3 size: 16 residues. The whole variable domain, remainder taken from reference TRBV5-5 and TRBJ2-5, is DAGVTQSPTHLIKTRGQQVTLRCSPISGHKSVSWYQQVLGQGPQFIFQYYEKEERGRGNFPDRFSARQFPNYSSELNVNALLLGDSALYLCASSPTPASGQETQYFGPGTRLLVL.

The chain recombines TRBV13 with TRBJ2-1, with 11 bases aligning to TRBD2. The junction had 10 bases not matched to a gene; V was cut back by 5 bases and J by 7 bases. Per germline, CDR1 PRHDT and CDR2 FYEKMQ (reference sequence). The CDR3 contains 16 residues. CDR3 coding DNA: TGTGCCAGCAGCCCCCGGGGTAGCGGGGGGGGGAATGAGCAGTTCTTC. This sequence encodes CASSPRGSGGGNEQFF.

In this sample, this clone turned up once. The chain carries TRBV29-1 and TRBJ1-1, with 8 bases aligning to TRBD1. The CDR3 loop spans 11 amino acids. After removal of 7 bases from V and 6 bases from J, the junction contained 4 bases not matched to a gene. Germline assignment: CDR1 SQVTM and CDR2 ANQGSEA. CDR3 coding DNA: TGCAGCGACGGACAGGGTGCTGAAGCTTTCTTT. Its protein product is CSDGQGAEAFF.

The chain has TRBV6-6 and TRBJ1-5, with D uncertain. Per the germline V gene, CDR1 is MNHNY and CDR2 is SVGAGI (reference sequence). The CDR3 consists of 12 residues. Trimming took off 6 bases at V and 4 bases at J, with 7 bases between the two ends. CDR3 in DNA: TGTGCCAGCAGACCGCAGAATCAGCCCCAGCATTTT. Its protein is CASRPQNQPQHF.

V and J are TRBV2 and TRBJ2-7, with D uncertain. CDR1 is SNHLY, CDR2 FYNNEI, per germline. Trimming cost V 4 bases and J 0 bases, with 16 bases left between them. The CDR3 spans 16 residues. CDR3 residues: CASSVLRGGYSYEQYF. CDR3 coding DNA: TGTGCCAGCAGTGTTTTACGAGGCGGCTACTCCTACGAGCAGTACTTC. Complete variable domain (other parts from reference TRBV2 and TRBJ2-7): EPEVTQTPSHQVTQMGQEVILRCVPISNHLYFYWYRQILGQKVEFLVSFYNNEISEKSEIFDDQFSVERPDGSNFTLKIRSTKLEDSAMYFCASSVLRGGYSYEQYFGPGTRLTVT.

The J gene is TRBJ2-7, the V gene TRBV7-9; weak D call: TRBD2 (5 bases). Trimming removed 5 bases at V and 7 bases at J, with 15 bases between. This CDR3 is built from 13 residues. In germline, CDR1 is SEHNR, CDR2 FQNEAQ (reference sequence). The CDR3 loop reads CASSSGQRGEQYF. The CDR3 DNA reads as TGTGCCAGCAGCAGTGGGCAGCGAGGGGAGCAGTACTTC.

This chain joins TRBV6-5 and TRBJ1-3; no firm D call. V was pared by 0 bases and J by 0 bases, with 9 bases between. Germline V gives CDR1 MNHEY, CDR2 SVGAGI. The CDR3 is made up of 16 amino acids. The CDR3 loop is CASSYSGSHSGNTIYF. CDR3 DNA sequence: TGTGCCAGCAGTTACTCGGGGAGCCACTCTGGAAACACCATATATTTT.

The chain joins TRBV5-1 to TRBJ1-2, with D perhaps TRBD1 (6 bases). The CDR3 sequence is 14 residues long. Trimming cost V 0 bases and J 6 bases, with 12 bases left between them. The germline V gene encodes CDR1 SGHRS and CDR2 YFSETQ. The CDR3 nucleotides read TGCGCCAGCAGCTTGGCCGGGCAGGGGCATGGCTACACCTTC. It encodes CASSLAGQGHGYTF.

This chain uses TRBV5-1 with TRBJ2-5; perhaps TRBD1 as D (6 bases). Germline lookup yields CDR1 SGHRS and CDR2 YFSETQ. V dropped 0 bases and J dropped 4 bases, with 7 bases sitting between them. The CDR3 is made up of 13 amino acids. CDR3 in DNA: TGCGCCAGCAGCTTGGACAGGGCAGAGACCCAGTACTTC. Encoded protein: CASSLDRAETQYF.

This CDR3 is CASSQDSGPHYGYTF. CDR3 sequence (DNA): TGTGCCAGCAGCCAAGATTCAGGGCCCCACTATGGCTACACCTTC. The chain joins TRBV4-2 to TRBJ1-2; D may be TRBD1 (5 bases). The ends were cut back, 0 bases at V and 3 bases at J, with 11 bases in the middle. Germline loops: CDR1 LGHNA, CDR2 YNFKEQ. CDR3 length: 15 amino acids.

This chain links TRBV19 with TRBJ2-1; 11 bases are shared with TRBD2. CDR1 is LNHDA and CDR2 is SQIVND in the germline V gene (reference sequence). V shed 3 bases and J 5 bases; nucleotides not matched to a gene: 12. This CDR3 is built from 18 residues. DNA of the CDR3: TGTGCCAGTAGTATTTGGGGGTTGGGGACTAGCGGAAACAATGAGCAGTTCTTC. Its translation: CASSIWGLGTSGNNEQFF.

The V and J genes are TRBV7-6 and TRBJ2-3, with TRBD2 as a possible D gene (6 bases). V dropped 5 bases and J dropped 1 base, with 16 bases sitting between them. This CDR3 is 16 amino acids long. Germline V lookup: CDR1 SGHVS, CDR2 FNYEAQ. The CDR3 reads CASSNPFERGTDTQYF. In DNA form, the CDR3 reads TGTGCCAGCAGCAACCCGTTTGAGCGGGGCACAGATACGCAGTATTTT. Supplemented by reference TRBV7-6 and TRBJ2-3, the full variable domain reads GAGVSQSPRYKVTKRGQDVALRCDPISGHVSLYWYRQALGQGPEFLTYFNYEAQQDKSGLPNDRFSAERPEGSISTLTIQRTEQRDSAMYRCASSNPFERGTDTQYFGPGTRLTVL.

The V call is TRBV20-1, the J call TRBJ1-2; D is uncertain. CDR3 length equals 11 residues. Germline V gene data show CDR1 as DFQATT and CDR2 as SNEGSKA (reference sequence). The V end lost 0 bases, the J end lost 8 bases, and 7 bases lay between the germline ends. CDR3 nucleotides: TGCAGTGCTAGAGACGCCCGGGGCTACACCTTC. This sequence encodes CSARDARGYTF.

The V call is TRBV5-5, the J call TRBJ1-1; perhaps TRBD1 as D (6 bases). The ends were cut back, 3 bases at V and 4 bases at J, with 19 bases in the middle. The CDR3 runs to 16 residues. Looked up from germline, CDR1 is SGHKS and CDR2 is YYEKEE (reference sequence). The CDR3 DNA reads as TGTGCCAGCAGCTACCAACTACAGGGTGTGGGCACTGAAGCTTTCTTT. Translation: CASSYQLQGVGTEAFF.

This clone was counted only a few times. The chain is built from TRBV4-2 and TRBJ2-7; 13 nucleotides line up with TRBD2. The CDR3 is 16 amino acids. The V gene's germline CDR1 is LGHNA and CDR2 YNFKEQ. The junction had 3 bases not matched to a gene; V was cut back by 1 base and J by 3 bases. The CDR3 bases are TGTGCCAGCAGCCAAGCGACTAGCGGGGGGTACTACGAGCAGTACTTC. It is translated as CASSQATSGGYYEQYF.

The chain employs TRBV19 and TRBJ1-5; TRBD1 agrees at 7 bases. Unmatched junction bases numbered 5, after V lost 5 bases and J lost 1 base. This CDR3 region has 15 residues. Germline values: CDR1 LNHDA, CDR2 SQIVND (reference sequence). This CDR3 is CASSSVQGSNQPQHF. The CDR3 nucleotides read TGTGCCAGTAGTTCCGTACAGGGGAGCAATCAGCCCCAGCATTTT.

The chain joins TRBV6-1 to TRBJ1-2; no clear D. The CDR3 loop spans 12 amino acids. CDR1 is MNHNS and CDR2 is SASEGT in the germline V gene. Trimming pared 3 bases from V and 4 bases from J, leaving 6 bases between. The CDR3 is CASSERLYGYTF. The DNA for the CDR3 is TGTGCCAGCAGTGAGCGACTCTATGGCTACACCTTC.

The CDR3 loop is CASSLEQNQPQHF. The CDR3 DNA is TGTGCCAGCAGCTTGGAACAGAATCAGCCCCAGCATTTT. The rearrangement links TRBV5-6 to TRBJ1-5; unclear D gene. Germline V lookup: CDR1 SGHDT, CDR2 YYEEEE. Trimming pared 0 bases from V and 4 bases from J, leaving 5 bases between. This CDR3 is 13 amino acids long.

The V and J genes are TRBV30 and TRBJ1-1; D unresolved. The CDR3 length is 14 residues. In germline, CDR1 is GTSNPN, CDR2 SVGIG (reference sequence). Trimming removed 4 bases at V and 1 base at J, with 13 bases between. This chain's CDR3 is CAWTMMAGNTEAFF. The CDR3 nucleotides read TGTGCCTGGACTATGATGGCGGGGAACACTGAAGCTTTCTTT.

This clone has a handful of counts. The germline gene is not matched at one end of the junction; a read error may be the cause. CDR3 in DNA: TGTGCCTGGAGCCGCGGCCACTTC. Amino acid sequence: CAWSRGHF. The V call is TRBV30, the J call TRBJ1-2; D uncertain. Germline V CDR1 and CDR2: GTSNPN, SVGIG (reference sequence). This CDR3 contains 8 residues.

This chain uses TRBV4-1 with TRBJ2-1; perhaps TRBD1 as D (6 bases). V lost 0 bases, J lost 2 bases, and 11 bases lay in between. In germline, CDR1 is MGHRA, CDR2 YSYEKL. The CDR3 has 16 amino acids. The CDR3 here is CASSQEGAPAYNEQFF. The CDR3 DNA reads as TGCGCCAGCAGCCAAGAGGGGGCCCCGGCCTACAATGAGCAGTTCTTC.

V usage is TRBV5-1 and J usage is TRBJ2-7; TRBD2 aligns across 8 bases. CDR3 size: 16 residues. Germline V gene sequence: CDR1 SGHRS, CDR2 YFSETQ. J was trimmed by 2 bases and V by 7 bases; bases with no gene match: 14. CDR3: CASHLGGVTGTYEQYF. The CDR3, as DNA: TGCGCCAGCCACCTCGGGGGGGTCACCGGAACCTACGAGCAGTACTTC.

The V and J genes are TRBV23-1 and TRBJ1-1, with 12 bases that match TRBD1. TRBV23-1 is an ORF, and what it does is uncertain. The CDR3 extends over 18 amino acids. Trimming at V came to 7 bases and at J to 1 base, leaving 13 bases not matched to a gene. The CDR3 region has the DNA TGCGCCAGCACTACACCTCCGGGACAGGGGGCGCGGAACACTGAAGCTTTCTTT. Its protein product is CASTTPPGQGARNTEAFF.